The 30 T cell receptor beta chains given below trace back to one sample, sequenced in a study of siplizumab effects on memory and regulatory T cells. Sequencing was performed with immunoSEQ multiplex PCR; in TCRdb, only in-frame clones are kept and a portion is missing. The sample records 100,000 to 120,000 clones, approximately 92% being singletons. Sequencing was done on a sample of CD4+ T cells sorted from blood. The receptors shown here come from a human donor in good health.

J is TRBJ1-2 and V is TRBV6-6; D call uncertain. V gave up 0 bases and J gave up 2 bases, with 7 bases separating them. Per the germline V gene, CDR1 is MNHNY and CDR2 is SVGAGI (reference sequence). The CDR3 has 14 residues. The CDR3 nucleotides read TGTGCCAGCAGTTACTCGGACGCCAACTATGGCTACACCTTC. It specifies CASSYSDANYGYTF.

The CDR3 here is CASSYSINNRYEQYF. The CDR3 region has the DNA TGTGCCAGCAGTTACTCGATCAATAACCGTTACGAGCAGTACTTC. The V and J genes are TRBV6-5 and TRBJ2-7, with D hard to call. The germline V and J ends were trimmed by 0 bases and 4 bases, with 13 bases remaining between them. CDR3 length: 15 residues. Germline V gene sequence: CDR1 MNHEY, CDR2 SVGAGI.

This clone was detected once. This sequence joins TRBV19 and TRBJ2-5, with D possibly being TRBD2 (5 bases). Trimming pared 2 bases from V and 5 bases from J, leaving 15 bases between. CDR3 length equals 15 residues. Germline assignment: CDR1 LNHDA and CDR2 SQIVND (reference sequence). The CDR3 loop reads CASSILPGMGETQYF. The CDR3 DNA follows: TGTGCCAGTAGTATACTTCCGGGGATGGGGGAGACCCAGTACTTC.

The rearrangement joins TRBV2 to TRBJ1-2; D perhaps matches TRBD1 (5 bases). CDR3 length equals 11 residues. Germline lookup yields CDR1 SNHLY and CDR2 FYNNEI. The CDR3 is CARGQGGGYTF. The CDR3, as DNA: TGTGCTAGAGGGCAGGGTGGAGGCTACACCTTC.

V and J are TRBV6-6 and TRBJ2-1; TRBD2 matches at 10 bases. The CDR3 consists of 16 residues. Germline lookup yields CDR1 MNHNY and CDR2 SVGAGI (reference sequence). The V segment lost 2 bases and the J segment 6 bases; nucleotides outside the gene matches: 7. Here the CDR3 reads CASSYPTGTSVNEQFF. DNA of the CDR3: TGTGCCAGCAGTTACCCAACCGGGACTAGCGTCAATGAGCAGTTCTTC.

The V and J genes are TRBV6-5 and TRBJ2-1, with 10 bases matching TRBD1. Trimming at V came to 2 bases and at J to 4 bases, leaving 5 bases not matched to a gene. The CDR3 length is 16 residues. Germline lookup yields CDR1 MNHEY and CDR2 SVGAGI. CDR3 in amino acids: CASSYGDRGGYNEQFF. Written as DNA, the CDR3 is TGTGCCAGCAGTTACGGGGACAGGGGAGGATACAATGAGCAGTTCTTC.

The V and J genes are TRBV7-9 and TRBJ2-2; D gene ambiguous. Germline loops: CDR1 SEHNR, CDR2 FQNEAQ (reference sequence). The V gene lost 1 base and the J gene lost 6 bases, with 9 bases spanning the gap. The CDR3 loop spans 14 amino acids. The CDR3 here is CASSLGSGAGELFF. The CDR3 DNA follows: TGTGCCAGCAGCTTAGGATCGGGCGCCGGGGAGCTGTTTTTT.

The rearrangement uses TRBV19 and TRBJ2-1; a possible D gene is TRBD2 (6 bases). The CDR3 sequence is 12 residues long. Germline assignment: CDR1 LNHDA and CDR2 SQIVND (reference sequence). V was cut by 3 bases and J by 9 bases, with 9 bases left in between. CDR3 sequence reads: CASSISSAEQFF. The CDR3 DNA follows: TGTGCCAGTAGTATCTCTAGCGCTGAGCAGTTCTTC.

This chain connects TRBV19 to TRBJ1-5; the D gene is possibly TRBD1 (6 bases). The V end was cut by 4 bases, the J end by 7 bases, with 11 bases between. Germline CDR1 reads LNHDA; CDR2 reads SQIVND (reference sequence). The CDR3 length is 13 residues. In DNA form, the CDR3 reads TGTGCCAGTAGTAACACAGGGTACCAGCCCCAGCATTTT. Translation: CASSNTGYQPQHF.

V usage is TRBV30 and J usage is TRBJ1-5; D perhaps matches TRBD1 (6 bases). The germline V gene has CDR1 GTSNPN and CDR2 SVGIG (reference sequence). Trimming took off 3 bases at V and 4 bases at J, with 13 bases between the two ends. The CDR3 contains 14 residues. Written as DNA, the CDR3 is TGTGCCTGGAGAGGACCAGGGGAGAATCAGCCCCAGCATTTT. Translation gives CAWRGPGENQPQHF.

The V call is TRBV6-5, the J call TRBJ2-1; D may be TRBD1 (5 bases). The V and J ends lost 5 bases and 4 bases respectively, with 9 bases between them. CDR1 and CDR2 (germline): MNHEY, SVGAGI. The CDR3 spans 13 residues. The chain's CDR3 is CASSRGRYNEQFF. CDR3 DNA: TGTGCCAGCAGTAGGGGCCGTTACAATGAGCAGTTCTTC.

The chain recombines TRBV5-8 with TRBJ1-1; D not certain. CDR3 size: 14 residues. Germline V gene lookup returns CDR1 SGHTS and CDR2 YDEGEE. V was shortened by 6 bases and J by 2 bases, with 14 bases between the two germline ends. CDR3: CASTRDRRNTEAFF. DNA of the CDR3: TGTGCCAGCACCCGGGATCGGAGAAACACTGAAGCTTTCTTT.

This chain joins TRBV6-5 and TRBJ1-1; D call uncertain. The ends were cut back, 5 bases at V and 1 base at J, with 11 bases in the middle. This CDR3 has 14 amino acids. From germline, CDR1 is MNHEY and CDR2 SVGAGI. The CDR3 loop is CASSPDGWNTEAFF. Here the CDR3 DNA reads TGTGCCAGCAGTCCGGACGGATGGAACACTGAAGCTTTCTTT.

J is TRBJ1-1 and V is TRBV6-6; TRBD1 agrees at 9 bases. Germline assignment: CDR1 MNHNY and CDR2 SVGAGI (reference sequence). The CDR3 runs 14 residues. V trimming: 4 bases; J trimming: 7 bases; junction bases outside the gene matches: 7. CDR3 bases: TGTGCCAGCAGTTCGCCGGGACAGGGTAATGAAGCTTTCTTT. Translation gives CASSSPGQGNEAFF.

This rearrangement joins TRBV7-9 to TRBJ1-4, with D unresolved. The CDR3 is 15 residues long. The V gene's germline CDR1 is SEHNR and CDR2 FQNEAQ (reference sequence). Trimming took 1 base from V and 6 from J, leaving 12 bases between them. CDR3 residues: CASSLGAQTYEKLFF. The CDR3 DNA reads TGTGCCAGCAGCTTAGGGGCCCAGACGTATGAAAAACTGTTTTTT.

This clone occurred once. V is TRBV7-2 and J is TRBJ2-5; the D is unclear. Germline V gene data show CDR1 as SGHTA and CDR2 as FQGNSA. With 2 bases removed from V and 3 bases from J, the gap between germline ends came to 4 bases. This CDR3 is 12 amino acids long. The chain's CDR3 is CASSLSEETQYF. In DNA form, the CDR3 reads TGTGCCAGCAGCTTATCCGAAGAGACCCAGTACTTC. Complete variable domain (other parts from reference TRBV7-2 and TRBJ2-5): GAGVSQSPSNKVTEKGKDVELRCDPISGHTALYWYRQSLGQGLEFLIYFQGNSAPDKSGLPSDRFSAERTGGSVSTLTIQRTQQEDSAVYLCASSLSEETQYFGPGTRLLVL.

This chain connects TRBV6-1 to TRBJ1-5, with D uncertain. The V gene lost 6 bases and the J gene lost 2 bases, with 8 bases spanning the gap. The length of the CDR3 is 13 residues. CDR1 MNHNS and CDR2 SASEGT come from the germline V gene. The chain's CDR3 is CASRSPGNQPQHF. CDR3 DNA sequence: TGTGCCAGCAGGTCGCCGGGCAATCAGCCCCAGCATTTT.

CDR3 protein: CASSWGPGTENSPLHF. CDR3 DNA: TGCGCCAGCAGCTGGGGCCCCGGGACGGAAAATTCACCCCTCCACTTT. V and J are TRBV5-1 and TRBJ1-6; TRBD1 might be the D (5 bases). Germline lookup yields CDR1 SGHRS and CDR2 YFSETQ. Trimming shortened V by 3 bases and J by 7 bases, and 17 bases separated the two germline ends. The CDR3 extends over 16 amino acids.

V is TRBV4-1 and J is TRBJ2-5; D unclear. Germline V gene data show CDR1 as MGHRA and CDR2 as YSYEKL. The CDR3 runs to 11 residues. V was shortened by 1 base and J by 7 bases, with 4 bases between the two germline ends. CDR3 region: CASSQGGTQYF. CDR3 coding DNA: TGCGCCAGCAGCCAAGGGGGGACCCAGTACTTC.

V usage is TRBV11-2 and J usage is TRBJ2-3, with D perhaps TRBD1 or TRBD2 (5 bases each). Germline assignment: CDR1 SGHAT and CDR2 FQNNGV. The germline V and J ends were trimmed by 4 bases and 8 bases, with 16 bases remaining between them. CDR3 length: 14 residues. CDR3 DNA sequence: TGTGCCAGCAGCTCCCGGACTGGACAAGGTACGCAGTATTTT. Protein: CASSSRTGQGTQYF.

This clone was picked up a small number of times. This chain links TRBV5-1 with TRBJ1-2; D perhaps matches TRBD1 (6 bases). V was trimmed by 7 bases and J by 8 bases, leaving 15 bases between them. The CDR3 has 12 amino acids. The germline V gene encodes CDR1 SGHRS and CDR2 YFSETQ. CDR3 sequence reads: CASATGSGGYTF. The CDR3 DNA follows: TGCGCCAGCGCAACAGGGTCGGGAGGCTACACCTTC.

The CDR3 coding sequence is TGTGCCAGCAGCCAAGGGGACGGTTCCTACGAGCAGTACTTC. Protein product: CASSQGDGSYEQYF. This rearrangement joins TRBV4-2 to TRBJ2-5, with D perhaps matching TRBD1 or TRBD2 (5 bases each). The DNA end is a closer match to TRBJ2-7, so the J assignment may be wrong. The CDR3 is 14 residues long. CDR1 and CDR2 (germline): LGHNA, YNFKEQ.

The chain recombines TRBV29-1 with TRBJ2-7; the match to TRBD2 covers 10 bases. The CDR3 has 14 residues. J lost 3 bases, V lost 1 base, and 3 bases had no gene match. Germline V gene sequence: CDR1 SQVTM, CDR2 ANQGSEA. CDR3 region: CSVEGASGSYEQYF. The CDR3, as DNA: TGCAGCGTTGAAGGCGCTAGCGGGAGCTACGAGCAGTACTTC.

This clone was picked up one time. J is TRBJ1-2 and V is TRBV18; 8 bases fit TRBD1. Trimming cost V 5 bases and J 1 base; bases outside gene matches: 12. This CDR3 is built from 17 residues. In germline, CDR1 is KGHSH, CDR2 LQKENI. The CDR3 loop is CASSSSLGTGLNYGYTF. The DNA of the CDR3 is TGTGCCAGCTCATCTTCTCTCGGGACAGGTCTTAACTATGGCTACACCTTC.

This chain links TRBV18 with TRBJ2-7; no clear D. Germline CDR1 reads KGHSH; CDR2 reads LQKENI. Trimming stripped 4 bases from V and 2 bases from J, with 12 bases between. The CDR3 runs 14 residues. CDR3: CASSQAAPTYEQYF. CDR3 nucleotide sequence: TGTGCCAGCTCACAGGCAGCCCCCACCTACGAGCAGTACTTC.

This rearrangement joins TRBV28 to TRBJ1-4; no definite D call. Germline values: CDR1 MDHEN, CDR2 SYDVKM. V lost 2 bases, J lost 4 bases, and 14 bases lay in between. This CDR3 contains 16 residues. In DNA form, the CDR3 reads TGTGCCAGCAGTTTACAACCGACGGGTTATAATGAAAAACTGTTTTTT. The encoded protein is CASSLQPTGYNEKLFF.

CDR3 protein: CASSPVQGLQYF. The CDR3 DNA reads as TGCGCCAGCAGCCCCGTACAGGGCTTACAGTATTTT. This chain links TRBV4-1 with TRBJ2-3; the D gene is possibly TRBD1 (6 bases). Per the germline V gene, CDR1 is MGHRA and CDR2 is YSYEKL. The germline V and J ends were trimmed by 4 bases and 12 bases, with 14 bases remaining between them. This CDR3 region has 12 residues.

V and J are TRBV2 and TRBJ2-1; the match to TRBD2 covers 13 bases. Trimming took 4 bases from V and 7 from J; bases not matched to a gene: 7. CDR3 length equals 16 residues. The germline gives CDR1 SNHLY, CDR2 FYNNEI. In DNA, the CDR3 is TGTGCCAGCAGTGCCAGGACTAGCGGGAGTCGTAATGAGCAGTTCTTC. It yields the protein CASSARTSGSRNEQFF.

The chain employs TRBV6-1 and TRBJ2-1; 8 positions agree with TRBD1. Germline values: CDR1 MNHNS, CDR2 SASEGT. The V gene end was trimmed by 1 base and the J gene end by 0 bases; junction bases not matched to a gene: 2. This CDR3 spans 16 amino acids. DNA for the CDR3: TGTGCCAGCAGTGAAGGGACAGGGAGCTCCTACAATGAGCAGTTCTTC. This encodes CASSEGTGSSYNEQFF.

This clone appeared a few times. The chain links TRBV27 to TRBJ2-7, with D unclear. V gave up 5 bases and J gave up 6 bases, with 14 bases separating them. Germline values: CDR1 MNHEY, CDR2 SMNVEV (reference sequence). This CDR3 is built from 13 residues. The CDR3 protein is CASSTQVAAEQYF. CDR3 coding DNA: TGTGCCAGCAGTACCCAGGTCGCGGCCGAGCAGTACTTC.